Listed below are T cell receptor beta chains from one sample, sequenced in a study of T cell repertoires in cytomegalovirus infection. Their antigens are not known. TCRdb analysed the reads with MiXCR anew, one entry per CDR3 protein. The table has around 900,000 distinct CDR3 sequences, roughly 30% seen once; the top ten hold 10% to 15%. The source material was cultured CD8+ T cells from PBMCs, sampled from culture after CMV antigen stimulation. The source is a human donor in good health (CMV status not recorded). Some clones in this sample may be carry-over from other donors' samples. Both conserved end residues are part of each CDR3. Fields, in order: D gene, V gene, J gene, clone size, CDR3 DNA, CDR3 protein. The D gene is left open where the match is weak. Only some rows state a clone size, as once, few, many or a class for expanded clones.

TRBD1	TRBV6-1	TRBJ1-1	few	TGTGCCAGCAGTGCAGGACAGGGGGCGCATCCGGACACTGAAGCTTTCTTT	CASSAGQGAHPDTEAFF
.	TRBV7-6	TRBJ1-2	few	TGTGCCAGCAGCCCAGCGGGGGCCGGGTATGGCTACACCTTC	CASSPAGAGYGYTF
.	TRBV27	TRBJ1-2	.	TGTGCCAGCAGTCTCACACACGGTATTGACTACACCTTC	CASSLTHGIDYTF
TRBD2	TRBV10-3	TRBJ2-1	.	TGTGCCATCAAGACTAGCGGGGAATCCTACAATGAGCAGTTCTTC	CAIKTSGESYNEQFF
.	TRBV24-1	TRBJ1-5	few	TGTGCCACCAGTGCGGGGGCCAATCAGCCCCAGCATTTT	CATSAGANQPQHF
.	TRBV7-6	TRBJ2-3	.	TGTGCCAGCAGCGCCCGACTCGGGGATACGCAGTATTTT	CASSARLGDTQYF
TRBD2	TRBV6-6	TRBJ2-3	few	TGTGCCAGCAGTTACAAAAGCGGGGGGGCTGGAGATACGCAGTATTTT	CASSYKSGGAGDTQYF
TRBD1	TRBV7-2	TRBJ2-1	many	TGTGCCAGCAGCGAGACAGGGGGCCGTGAGCAGTTCTTC	CASSETGGREQFF
.	TRBV6-1	TRBJ1-3	.	TGTGCCAGCAGTGAACTCTCAGCTGGAAACACCATATATTTT	CASSELSAGNTIYF
TRBD2	TRBV7-2	TRBJ2-1	many	TGTGCCAGCAGCCCGGGTAGCGGGGGCCATTACAATGAGCAGTTCTTC	CASSPGSGGHYNEQFF
TRBD1	TRBV27	TRBJ1-4	.	TGTGCCAGCAGATGGGGACAGGGGGCCGAAAAACTGTTTTTT	CASRWGQGAEKLFF
.	TRBV2	TRBJ2-3	.	TGTGCCGGATCAAACAGGGGAGGGGGAGATACGCAGTATTTT	CAGSNRGGGDTQYF
.	TRBV14	TRBJ2-3	.	TGTGCCAGCAGCAAGCCCTTAGATACGCAGTATTTT	CASSKPLDTQYF
.	TRBV25-1	TRBJ1-5	.	TGTGCCAGCAGTGCAGGACTTCGAAATCAGCCCCAGCATTTT	CASSAGLRNQPQHF
.	TRBV7-4	TRBJ1-5	.	TGTGCCAGCAGCGAAGATGTTGCGGAGCCCCAGCATTTT	CASSEDVAEPQHF
TRBD1	TRBV5-8	TRBJ1-5	.	TGTGTCAGCAGCGAGGACAGGGCTAGCAATCAGCCCCAGCATTTT	CVSSEDRASNQPQHF
TRBD1	TRBV15	TRBJ2-3	.	TGTGCCACTCTCCCGACAGGGGCATATCCAGATACGCAGTATTTT	CATLPTGAYPDTQYF
TRBD2	TRBV4-1	TRBJ2-7	.	TGCGCCAGCAGCCAGGGGGGGAGCTCCTACGAGCAGTACTTC	CASSQGGSSYEQYF
.	TRBV7-2	TRBJ1-1	many	TGTGCCAGCAGGTTTTGGGGGGCGAAGGGATACACTGAAGCTTTCTTT	CASRFWGAKGYTEAFF
.	TRBV2	TRBJ1-2	few	TGTGCCAGCAGGACCTCGACTGGCGGCTACACCTTC	CASRTSTGGYTF
TRBD1	TRBV5-4	TRBJ2-7	few	TGTGCCAGCAGGTTTGGCCACGGGACAGGGGGAATATACGAGCAGTACTTC	CASRFGHGTGGIYEQYF
TRBD1	TRBV7-9	TRBJ2-1	few	TGTGCCAGCAGCGATTTAGGGACAGCCGCCTACAATGAGCAGTTCTTC	CASSDLGTAAYNEQFF
.	TRBV10-2	TRBJ1-1	few	TGCGCCAGCAGTGAGTCGGCAGGCGAAGCTTTCTTT	CASSESAGEAFF
.	TRBV7-3	TRBJ1-1	many	TGTGCCAGCAGCTTAGTTCTGAACACTGAAGCTTTCTTT	CASSLVLNTEAFF
.	TRBV5-6	TRBJ2-1	.	TGTGCCAGCAGCCCTGGGGTTTTTGAACCCTACAATGAGCAGTTCTTC	CASSPGVFEPYNEQFF
.	TRBV6-2/TRBV6-3	TRBJ2-3	few	TGTGCCAGCACCCAATGGAGGGGGGCCGGCTTGAAAGATACGCAGTATTTT	CASTQWRGAGLKDTQYF
TRBD1	TRBV29-1	TRBJ2-1	few	TGCAGCGTTGAGTGGGACAGGGGTTACAATGAGCAGTTCTTC	CSVEWDRGYNEQFF
.	TRBV12-3/TRBV12-4	TRBJ1-4	.	TGTGCCAGCAGTCAGGGAATCGGAGCAACTAATGAAAAACTGTTTTTT	CASSQGIGATNEKLFF
TRBD2	TRBV2	TRBJ2-7	.	TGTGCCAGCACGGGAGGGTCTAACTACGAGCAGTACTTC	CASTGGSNYEQYF
.	TRBV2	TRBJ2-7	.	TGTGCCAGCAGCTACATGAGCTCCTACGAGCAGTACTTC	CASSYMSSYEQYF
.	TRBV10-3	TRBJ2-1	few	TGTGCCATCAGTGTGCATACGCAGGCGGGTGAGCAGTTCTTC	CAISVHTQAGEQFF
.	TRBV4-1	TRBJ1-6	.	TGCGCCAGCAGCCAAGACCCCCCCTCCCATAATTCACCCCTCCACTTT	CASSQDPPSHNSPLHF
.	TRBV6-5	TRBJ2-3	many	TGTGCCAGCAGTTACCGCCCCGGGACCATTCCCCCCACAGATACGCAGTATTTT	CASSYRPGTIPPTDTQYF
.	TRBV6-2/TRBV6-3	TRBJ2-6	.	TGTGCCAGCAGTTACTCAGGACCCCAAAGGCTGACCAACGTCCTGACTTTC	CASSYSGPQRLTNVLTF